Only one count was recorded for the clone carrying this T cell receptor beta chain. Original processing notes: Quantification of nucleated cells was approximated via reference gene primer amplification. TCRdb's table, derived via immunoSEQ multiplex PCR, lists solely in-frame clones and lacks some. The D gene and trimming were derived from the DNA, and the V and J assignments and clone size from that table. The repertoire holds about 190,000 clones, with 80% as singletons. The data are from a study of blood T cell repertoires in COVID-19. Overall study context: The study drew acute and convalescent COVID-19 samples from the United States, Italy and Spain. From T cells, B-cell-depleted T cells, or PBMCs came the material, which was cDNA or gDNA.

CDR1 and CDR2 from the germline V gene are MNHNS and SASEGT. The CDR3 sequence is 14 residues long. The trim removed 3 bases at V and 0 bases at J, leaving 1 base unmatched. The source is a man aged 55 to 70 with acute or convalescent COVID-19. The source material was peripheral blood. The gene calls are TRBV6-1 and TRBJ1-1; TRBD1 matches 7 bases. The CDR3 sequence: CASSEGQLNTEAFF. Written as DNA, the CDR3 is TGTGCCAGCAGTGAGGGACAGTTGAACACTGAAGCTTTCTTT.